The 30 T cell receptor beta chains below come from one sample, sequenced in a study of graft-versus-host responses after intestinal transplantation. The data were produced by immunoSEQ multiplex PCR, yet TCRdb's version contains in-frame clones alone and is incomplete. Of about 70,000 clones listed, about 92% are singletons. For these receptors, no antigen is known. The starting material was unstimulated CD8+ T cells sorted from spleen or lymph node cells, obtained before intestinal transplant. The receptors were gathered from a human donor who received an intestinal transplant.

CDR3 DNA: TGTGCCAGCAGCCCCCCCCTCCAAGAGACCCAGTACTTC. It encodes CASSPPLQETQYF. This chain joins TRBV5-6 and TRBJ2-5; D ambiguous. This CDR3 spans 13 amino acids. V shed 4 bases and J shed 1 base, with 8 bases lying between them. Germline V CDR1 and CDR2: SGHDT, YYEEEE.

The genes are TRBV13 and TRBJ2-7, with a tentative D call TRBD1 (6 bases). The V end was cut by 5 bases, the J end by 1 base, with 15 bases between. Germline lookup yields CDR1 PRHDT and CDR2 FYEKMQ (reference sequence). The CDR3 spans 15 residues. In DNA form, the CDR3 reads TGTGCCAGCAGCGCTTGGACAGAACCTTCCTACGAGCAGTACTTC. Translation: CASSAWTEPSYEQYF.

The chain combines TRBV27 with TRBJ2-7; the D gene is possibly TRBD2 (6 bases). This CDR3 has 12 residues. The V gene's germline CDR1 is MNHEY and CDR2 SMNVEV (reference sequence). The V and J ends lost 6 bases and 5 bases respectively, with 11 bases between them. CDR3 in DNA: TGTGCCAGCAGCCCCGGAGGGGACGAGCAGTACTTC. Amino acids: CASSPGGDEQYF.

This chain joins TRBV7-9 and TRBJ1-6; 9 bases agree with TRBD1. The CDR3 sequence is 15 residues long. The germline gives CDR1 SEHNR, CDR2 FQNEAQ (reference sequence). With 5 bases clipped from V and 7 bases from J, the junction kept 6 bases outside the gene matches. CDR3 protein: CASSPPGTGNSPLHF. In nucleotides, the CDR3 is TGTGCCAGCAGCCCCCCCGGGACAGGGAATTCACCCCTCCACTTT.

V usage is TRBV6-5 and J usage is TRBJ2-3; D unclear. The CDR3 has 11 amino acids. V was cut by 4 bases and J by 4 bases, with 3 bases left in between. Germline CDR1 MNHEY, CDR2 SVGAGI. The CDR3: CASSSADTQYF. As DNA, the CDR3 is TGTGCCAGCAGTTCCGCAGATACGCAGTATTTT.

A single count supports this clone. J is TRBJ1-2 and V is TRBV12-5, with D hard to call. CDR1 and CDR2 (germline): LGHNT, FRNRAP. This CDR3 has 15 residues. Trimming cost V 0 bases and J 6 bases, with 14 bases left between them. Here the CDR3 reads CASGLVRGGVDGYTF. DNA of the CDR3: TGTGCTAGTGGTTTGGTACGGGGAGGTGTCGATGGCTACACCTTC.

The rearrangement uses TRBV10-2 and TRBJ2-3, with 9 bases matching TRBD2. The CDR3 is 14 residues long. Germline V gives CDR1 WSHSY, CDR2 SAAADI. The ends lost 4 bases at V and 1 base at J; junction bases unmatched: 0. The CDR3 sequence is CASSGTSGTDTQYF. CDR3 DNA sequence: TGCGCCAGCAGTGGGACTAGCGGCACAGATACGCAGTATTTT.

This chain joins TRBV25-1 and TRBJ2-1; 11 nucleotides match TRBD2. The germline CDR1 and CDR2 sequences are MGHDK and SYGVNS. The CDR3 has 17 amino acids. The V gene end was trimmed by 4 bases and the J gene end by 2 bases; junction bases not matched to a gene: 7. In DNA form, the CDR3 reads TGTGCCAGCAGTGCGCCGAGACTAGCGGGGACCTACAATGAGCAGTTCTTC. This encodes CASSAPRLAGTYNEQFF.

V gene TRBV2 combines with J gene TRBJ1-3; no reliable D call. Deletions cut 3 bases from V and 0 bases from J, with 3 bases between. The length of the CDR3 is 13 residues. Per germline, CDR1 SNHLY and CDR2 FYNNEI. The chain's CDR3 is CASSESSGNTIYF. The CDR3 DNA reads TGTGCCAGCAGTGAGAGCTCTGGAAACACCATATATTTT.

The gene calls are TRBV7-9 and TRBJ1-2, with D possibly matching TRBD1 (6 bases). Germline CDR1 reads SEHNR; CDR2 reads FQNEAQ (reference sequence). With 5 bases removed from V and 10 bases from J, the gap between germline ends came to 17 bases. The CDR3 length is 13 residues. The CDR3 region has the DNA TGTGCCAGCAGCGCCGGGACAAGGAAGCACTACACCTTC. Translation gives CASSAGTRKHYTF.

V and J are TRBV2 and TRBJ1-6; D unresolved. The V end was cut by 4 bases, the J end by 5 bases, with 12 bases between. Germline loops: CDR1 SNHLY, CDR2 FYNNEI. The CDR3 is made up of 15 amino acids. CDR3 sequence reads: CASSGDSLNNSPLHF. The CDR3 DNA reads TGTGCCAGCAGTGGTGACTCCCTTAATAATTCACCCCTCCACTTT.

The chain joins TRBV13 to TRBJ2-7, with 7 nucleotides matching TRBD1. This CDR3 region has 18 residues. V lost 5 bases, J lost 2 bases, and 18 bases stayed unmatched. The V gene's germline CDR1 is PRHDT and CDR2 FYEKMQ (reference sequence). This CDR3 reads CASSPHAPRGLRTYEQYF. The CDR3, as DNA: TGTGCCAGCAGCCCCCACGCCCCCAGGGGGTTGAGGACCTACGAGCAGTACTTC. Supplemented by reference TRBV13 and TRBJ2-7, the full variable domain reads AAGVIQSPRHLIKEKRETATLKCYPIPRHDTVYWYQQGPGQDPQFLISFYEKMQSDKGSIPDRFSAQQFSDYHSELNMSSLELGDSALYFCASSPHAPRGLRTYEQYFGPGTRLTVT.

V and J are TRBV9 and TRBJ1-2, with 7 bases identical to TRBD1. V gave up 3 bases and J gave up 4 bases; unmatched junction bases: 12. Germline V gene data show CDR1 as SGDLS and CDR2 as YYNGEE. The CDR3 consists of 16 residues. The CDR3 spells CASSASLDRASYGYTF. As DNA, the CDR3 is TGTGCCAGCAGCGCCTCCCTTGACAGGGCGTCCTATGGCTACACCTTC.

The chain is built from TRBV6-6 and TRBJ2-7; 11 bases line up with TRBD1. The CDR3 has 15 amino acids. Germline assignment: CDR1 MNHNY and CDR2 SVGAGI (reference sequence). J lost 7 bases, V lost 6 bases, and 11 bases had no gene match. The CDR3 protein is CASSRADRGPLEQYF. Here the CDR3 DNA reads TGTGCCAGCAGCCGCGCGGACAGGGGGCCTCTTGAGCAGTACTTC.

The V and J genes are TRBV19 and TRBJ1-6; D perhaps matches TRBD1 (6 bases). The CDR3 totals 14 residues. Germline V CDR1 and CDR2: LNHDA, SQIVND (reference sequence). Trimming stripped 5 bases from V and 3 bases from J, with 8 bases between. The CDR3 nucleotides read TGTGCCAGTAGTCAGGGGTACTATAATTCACCCCTCCACTTT. Translating gives CASSQGYYNSPLHF.

The chain recombines TRBV15 with TRBJ2-1; D perhaps matches TRBD2 (5 bases). The germline V gene encodes CDR1 LNHNV and CDR2 YYDKDF (reference sequence). Trimming stripped 1 base from V and 6 bases from J, with 19 bases between. The CDR3 contains 17 residues. CDR3 sequence reads: CATSRVQLAGGSNEQFF. In DNA, the CDR3 is TGTGCCACCAGCAGAGTTCAGTTGGCCGGCGGGTCCAATGAGCAGTTCTTC. Complete variable domain (other parts from reference TRBV15 and TRBJ2-1): DAMVIQNPRYQVTQFGKPVTLSCSQTLNHNVMYWYQQKSSQAPKLLFHYYDKDFNNEADTPDNFQSRRPNTSFCFLDIRSPGLGDTAMYLCATSRVQLAGGSNEQFFGPGTRLTVL.

The chain couples TRBV4-1 to TRBJ2-1; 7 bases are shared with TRBD2. The trim removed 1 base at V and 10 bases at J, leaving 4 bases unmatched. The CDR3 totals 13 residues. CDR1 is MGHRA and CDR2 is YSYEKL in the germline V gene. CDR3 sequence: CASSQVGGIEQFF. The CDR3 bases are TGCGCCAGCAGCCAAGTCGGGGGGATCGAGCAGTTCTTC.

This clone has a single count. The chain is built from TRBV19 and TRBJ2-7, with D possibly being TRBD2 (6 bases). Germline V gene sequence: CDR1 LNHDA, CDR2 SQIVND (reference sequence). The CDR3 is 13 residues long. Trimming removed 3 bases from V and 3 bases from J, with 9 bases in between. CDR3 loop: CASSIGTHYEQYF. The DNA for the CDR3 is TGTGCCAGTAGTATTGGGACTCACTACGAGCAGTACTTC. Filled out from reference TRBV19 and TRBJ2-7, the complete variable domain reads DGGITQSPKYLFRKEGQNVTLSCEQNLNHDAMYWYRQDPGQGLRLIYYSQIVNDFQKGDIAEGYSVSREKKESFPLTVTSAQKNPTAFYLCASSIGTHYEQYFGPGTRLTVT.

This chain connects TRBV2 to TRBJ1-3; TRBD1 might be the D (6 bases). The CDR3 is 14 residues long. Germline CDR1 SNHLY, CDR2 FYNNEI. V lost 8 bases to trimming and J lost 1 base, with 12 bases between them. The CDR3 protein is CASSHRGSGNTIYF. Here the CDR3 DNA reads TGTGCCAGCTCGCATAGGGGGTCTGGAAACACCATATATTTT.

This clone appeared once. The rearrangement links TRBV21-1 to TRBJ1-2; TRBD1 was called by the table and not checked on the DNA. TRBV21-1 is a pseudogene locus. The CDR3 loop spans 13 amino acids. The CDR3 loop reads CASGEQGLYGYTF. CDR3 sequence (DNA): TGTGCCAGCGGTGAACAGGGCCTATATGGCTACACCTTC.

V is TRBV13 and J is TRBJ2-3, with a tentative D call TRBD2 (6 bases). Germline loops: CDR1 PRHDT, CDR2 FYEKMQ (reference sequence). V lost 5 bases to trimming and J lost 6 bases, with 21 bases between them. This CDR3 region has 16 residues. In DNA, the CDR3 is TGTGCCAGCAGCAGAGAAGGGACTCGGGCCCGGGATACGCAGTATTTT. It encodes CASSREGTRARDTQYF.

This clone appeared a few times. This chain uses TRBV6-6 with TRBJ2-3; 8 bases line up with TRBD1. Germline values: CDR1 MNHNY, CDR2 SVGAGI (reference sequence). Trimming at V came to 6 bases and at J to 8 bases, leaving 10 bases not matched to a gene. This CDR3 is built from 14 residues. The CDR3 loop reads CASRTSGGEATQYF. The CDR3 bases are TGTGCCAGCAGAACGTCAGGGGGCGAAGCTACGCAGTATTTT.

This clone was detected a few times. The chain joins TRBV29-1 to TRBJ1-1; D is perhaps TRBD1 (6 bases). This CDR3 has 11 residues. CDR1 and CDR2 (germline): SQVTM, ANQGSEA. V lost 3 bases and J 4 bases, leaving 6 bases between the germline ends. The DNA of the CDR3 is TGCAGCGTTGACAGGGGCACTGAAGCTTTCTTT. It is translated as CSVDRGTEAFF.

This sequence joins TRBV5-8 and TRBJ2-5, with 7 bases aligning to TRBD2. Germline V gives CDR1 SGHTS, CDR2 YDEGEE. CDR3 size: 14 residues. The V and J ends lost 10 bases and 5 bases, in that order; junction bases with no gene match: 14. CDR3 DNA: TGTGCCCCCACTTGGGGGGGGAAGGGCGAGACCCAGTACTTC. Amino acid sequence: CAPTWGGKGETQYF.

The chain has TRBV9 and TRBJ1-6, with TRBD1 identical over 12 bases. V lost 3 bases, J lost 6 bases, and 4 bases stayed unmatched. The CDR3 consists of 16 residues. Germline V lookup: CDR1 SGDLS, CDR2 YYNGEE. The CDR3 coding sequence is TGTGCCAGCAGCGGGTCGGGACAGGGGGCTAATTCACCCCTCCACTTT. Protein product: CASSGSGQGANSPLHF.

V and J are TRBV6-5 and TRBJ1-6, with TRBD1 matching over 9 bases. The germline V gene has CDR1 MNHEY and CDR2 SVGAGI. CDR3 length: 15 amino acids. V gave up 6 bases and J gave up 10 bases; unmatched junction bases: 10. The DNA of the CDR3 is TGTGCCAGCAGCTACGGGACAGGGCAGAGGTCACCCCTCCACTTT. The encoded protein is CASSYGTGQRSPLHF.

V usage is TRBV13 and J usage is TRBJ2-1; TRBD2 agrees at 8 bases. Germline V lookup: CDR1 PRHDT, CDR2 FYEKMQ (reference sequence). V was pared by 6 bases and J by 6 bases, with 4 bases of the junction left unmatched. The CDR3 has 13 amino acids. The CDR3 DNA sequence: TGTGCCAGCAGACTAGCGGCGATCAATGAGCAGTTCTTC. This translates into CASRLAAINEQFF.

The chain employs TRBV7-6 and TRBJ2-1, with TRBD1 as a possible D gene (6 bases). CDR1 SGHVS and CDR2 FNYEAQ come from the germline V gene. The CDR3 spans 16 residues. Between the trimmed V and J ends, which lost 6 bases and 0 bases, there was a span of 15 bases. CDR3 in DNA: TGTGCCAGCAGTCTAAAAGGGGGTAGCTCCTACAATGAGCAGTTCTTC. Translating gives CASSLKGGSSYNEQFF. The entire variable domain, with the rest obtained from reference TRBV7-6 and TRBJ2-1, is as follows: GAGVSQSPRYKVTKRGQDVALRCDPISGHVSLYWYRQALGQGPEFLTYFNYEAQQDKSGLPNDRFSAERPEGSISTLTIQRTEQRDSAMYRCASSLKGGSSYNEQFFGPGTRLTVL.

With respect to this clone: In the same sample, other DNA sequences code for this CDR3. The rearrangement links TRBV4-1 to TRBJ2-7; no clear D gene. CDR1 is MGHRA and CDR2 is YSYEKL in the germline V gene. Trimming pared 0 bases from V and 8 bases from J, leaving 8 bases between. This CDR3 region has 12 residues. The CDR3 reads CASSQDGGKQYF. CDR3 sequence (DNA): TGCGCCAGCAGCCAAGACGGCGGAAAGCAGTACTTC.

The chain joins TRBV11-2 to TRBJ2-1; TRBD2 matches 8 bases. The CDR3 covers 16 residues. Trimming removed 5 bases from V and 6 bases from J; junction bases left unmatched: 12. The germline V gene encodes CDR1 SGHAT and CDR2 FQNNGV. CDR3 region: CASSPGAGGPFNEQFF. Written as DNA, the CDR3 is TGTGCCAGCAGCCCCGGGGCGGGGGGCCCTTTCAATGAGCAGTTCTTC.